The rows below give T cell receptor beta chains drawn from one sample of a study of blood T cell repertoires in COVID-19. Method: immunoSEQ multiplex PCR; TCRdb's copy keeps in-frame clones and lacks some. The sample yields about 190,000 clones, roughly 84% seen once. The sample was PBMCs or T cells enriched from blood (not recorded which). These receptors all stem from a woman in her twenties or thirties who had recovered from COVID-19. CDR3s leave out the opening cysteine and the closing phenylalanine or tryptophan. Fields, in order: V gene, J gene, CDR3 protein.

v_gene: TRBV7-2
j_gene: TRBJ2-2
CDR3aa: ASSFLRNTGELF

v_gene: TRBV24-1
j_gene: TRBJ2-1
CDR3aa: ATSDNGSPYNEQF

v_gene: TRBV5-4
j_gene: TRBJ2-5
CDR3aa: ASSLGAVSGQETQY

v_gene: TRBV27
j_gene: TRBJ2-1
CDR3aa: ASSWDRGGYNEQF

v_gene: TRBV6-1
j_gene: TRBJ1-3
CDR3aa: ASSEQRRLLSGNTIY

v_gene: TRBV29-1
j_gene: TRBJ2-7
CDR3aa: SVLRVSPNSYEQY

v_gene: TRBV11-2
j_gene: TRBJ1-2
CDR3aa: ASSFYHSGGYGYT

v_gene: TRBV7-3
j_gene: TRBJ1-2
CDR3aa: ASSPTGTEYGYT

v_gene: TRBV5-1
j_gene: TRBJ1-2
CDR3aa: ASSLEAGGNYGYT

v_gene: TRBV19
j_gene: TRBJ1-1
CDR3aa: ASSIGQMNTEAF

v_gene: TRBV28
j_gene: TRBJ1-4
CDR3aa: ASSLTGGANEKLF

v_gene: TRBV28
j_gene: TRBJ1-1
CDR3aa: ASSLGRGTEAF

v_gene: TRBV7-8
j_gene: TRBJ1-3
CDR3aa: ASSLGRQVTGNTIY

v_gene: TRBV18
j_gene: TRBJ1-1
CDR3aa: ASSETEAF

v_gene: TRBV14
j_gene: TRBJ1-1
CDR3aa: ASSPNRGRGGTEAF

v_gene: TRBV4-1
j_gene: TRBJ1-5
CDR3aa: ASSQDPPNQPQH